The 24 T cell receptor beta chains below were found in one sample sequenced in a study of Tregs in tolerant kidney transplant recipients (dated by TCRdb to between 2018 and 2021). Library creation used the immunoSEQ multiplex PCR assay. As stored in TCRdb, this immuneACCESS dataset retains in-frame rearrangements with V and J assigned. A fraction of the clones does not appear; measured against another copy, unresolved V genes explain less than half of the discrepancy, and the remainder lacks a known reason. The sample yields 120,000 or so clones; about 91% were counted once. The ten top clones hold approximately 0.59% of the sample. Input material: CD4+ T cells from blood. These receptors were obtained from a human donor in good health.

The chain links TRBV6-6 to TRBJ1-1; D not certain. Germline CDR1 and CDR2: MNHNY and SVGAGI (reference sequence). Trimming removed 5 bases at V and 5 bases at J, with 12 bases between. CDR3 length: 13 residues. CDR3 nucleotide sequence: TGTGCCAGCAGTCGTACCCCCGGGACTGAAGCTTTCTTT. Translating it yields CASSRTPGTEAFF.

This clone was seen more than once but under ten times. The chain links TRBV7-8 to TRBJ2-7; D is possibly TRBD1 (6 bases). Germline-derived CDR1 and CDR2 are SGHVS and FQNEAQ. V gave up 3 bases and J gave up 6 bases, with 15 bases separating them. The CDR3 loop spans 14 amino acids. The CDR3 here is CASSLITGSGEQYF. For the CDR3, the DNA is TGTGCCAGCAGCTTGATTACAGGGAGTGGCGAGCAGTACTTC.

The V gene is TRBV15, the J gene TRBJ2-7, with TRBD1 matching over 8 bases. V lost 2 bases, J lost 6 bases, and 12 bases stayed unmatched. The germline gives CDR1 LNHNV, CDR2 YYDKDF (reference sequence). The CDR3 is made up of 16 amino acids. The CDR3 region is CATSRSPTGASLEQYF. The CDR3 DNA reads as TGTGCCACCAGCAGATCCCCGACAGGGGCCAGCCTCGAGCAGTACTTC. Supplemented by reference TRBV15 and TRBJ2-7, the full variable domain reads DAMVIQNPRYQVTQFGKPVTLSCSQTLNHNVMYWYQQKSSQAPKLLFHYYDKDFNNEADTPDNFQSRRPNTSFCFLDIRSPGLGDTAMYLCATSRSPTGASLEQYFGPGTRLTVT.

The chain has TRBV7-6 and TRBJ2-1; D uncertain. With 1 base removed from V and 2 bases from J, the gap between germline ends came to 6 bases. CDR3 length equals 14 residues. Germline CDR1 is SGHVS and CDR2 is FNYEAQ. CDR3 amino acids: CASSLGPPYNEQFF. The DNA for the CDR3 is TGTGCCAGCAGCTTAGGCCCACCCTACAATGAGCAGTTCTTC.

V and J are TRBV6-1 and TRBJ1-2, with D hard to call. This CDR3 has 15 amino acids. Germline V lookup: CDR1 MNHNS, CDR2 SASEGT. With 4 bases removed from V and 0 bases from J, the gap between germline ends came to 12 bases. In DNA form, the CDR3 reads TGTGCCAGCAGTGGACTTTGGGGTGCTAACTATGGCTACACCTTC. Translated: CASSGLWGANYGYTF.

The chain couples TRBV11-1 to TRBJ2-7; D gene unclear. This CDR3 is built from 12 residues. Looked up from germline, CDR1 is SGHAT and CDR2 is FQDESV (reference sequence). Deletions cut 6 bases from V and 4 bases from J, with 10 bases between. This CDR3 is CASRLVTYEQYF. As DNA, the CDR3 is TGTGCCAGCAGACTGGTTACTTACGAGCAGTACTTC.

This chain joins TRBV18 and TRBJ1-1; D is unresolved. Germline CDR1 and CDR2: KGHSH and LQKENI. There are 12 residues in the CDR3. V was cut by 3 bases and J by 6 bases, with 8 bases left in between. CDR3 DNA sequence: TGTGCCAGCTCACCTTTGGGCTCTGAAGCTTTCTTT. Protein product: CASSPLGSEAFF. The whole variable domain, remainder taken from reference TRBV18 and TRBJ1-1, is NAGVMQNPRHLVRRRGQEARLRCSPMKGHSHVYWYRQLPEEGLKFMVYLQKENIIDESGMPKERFSAEFPKEGPSILRIQQVVRGDSAAYFCASSPLGSEAFFGQGTRLTVV.

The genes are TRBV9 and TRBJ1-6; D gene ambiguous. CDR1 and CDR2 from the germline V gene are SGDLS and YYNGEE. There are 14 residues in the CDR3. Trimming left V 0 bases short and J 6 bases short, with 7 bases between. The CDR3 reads CASSVVAGNSPLHF. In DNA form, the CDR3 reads TGTGCCAGCAGCGTAGTAGCGGGTAATTCACCCCTCCACTTT.

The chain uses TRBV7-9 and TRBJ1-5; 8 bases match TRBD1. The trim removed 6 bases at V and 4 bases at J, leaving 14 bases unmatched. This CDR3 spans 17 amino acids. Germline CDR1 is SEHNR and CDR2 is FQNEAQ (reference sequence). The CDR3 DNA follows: TGTGCCAGCAGTCCACAGACAGGGGCTAAGGAAAATCAGCCCCAGCATTTT. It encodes CASSPQTGAKENQPQHF.

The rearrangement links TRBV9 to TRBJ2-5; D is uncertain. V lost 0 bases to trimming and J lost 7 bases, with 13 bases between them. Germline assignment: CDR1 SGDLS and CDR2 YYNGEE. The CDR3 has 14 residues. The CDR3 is CASSVGPYTGTQYF. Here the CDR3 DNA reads TGTGCCAGCAGCGTAGGGCCTTATACCGGGACCCAGTACTTC.

The chain's CDR3 is CASSRPGQGYEKLFF. DNA for the CDR3: TGTGCCAGCTCCCGACCGGGACAGGGGTATGAAAAACTGTTTTTT. The rearrangement uses TRBV18 and TRBJ1-4; 10 nucleotides align to TRBD1. J gave up 6 bases and V 6 bases, and 7 bases lay outside the gene matches. This CDR3 has 15 residues. CDR1 KGHSH and CDR2 LQKENI come from the germline V gene.

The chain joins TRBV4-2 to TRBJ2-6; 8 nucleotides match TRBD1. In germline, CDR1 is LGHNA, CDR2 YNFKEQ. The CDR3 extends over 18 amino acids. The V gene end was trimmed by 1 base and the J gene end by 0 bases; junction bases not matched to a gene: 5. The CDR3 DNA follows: TGTGCCAGCAGCCAAGTTCCAGGGGGCAGCTCTGGGGCCAACGTCCTGACTTTC. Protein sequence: CASSQVPGGSSGANVLTF.

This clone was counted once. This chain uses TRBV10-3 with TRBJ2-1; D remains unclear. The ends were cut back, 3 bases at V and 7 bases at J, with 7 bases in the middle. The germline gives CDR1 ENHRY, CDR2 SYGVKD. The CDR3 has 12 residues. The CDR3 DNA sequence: TGTGCCATCAGTGAACGGTGGAATGAGCAGTTCTTC. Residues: CAISERWNEQFF.

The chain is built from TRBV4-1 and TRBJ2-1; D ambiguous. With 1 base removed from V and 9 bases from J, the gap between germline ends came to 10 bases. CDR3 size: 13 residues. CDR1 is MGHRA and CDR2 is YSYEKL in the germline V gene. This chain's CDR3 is CASSQALGIEQFF. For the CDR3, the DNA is TGCGCCAGCAGCCAAGCTCTCGGTATTGAGCAGTTCTTC.

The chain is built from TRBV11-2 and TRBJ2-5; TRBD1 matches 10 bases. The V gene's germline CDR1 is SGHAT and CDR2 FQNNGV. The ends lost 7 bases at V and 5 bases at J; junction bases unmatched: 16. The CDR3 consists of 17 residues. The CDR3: CASTDEGGTGDWETQYF. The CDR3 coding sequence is TGTGCCAGCACCGATGAGGGCGGGACAGGGGATTGGGAGACCCAGTACTTC.

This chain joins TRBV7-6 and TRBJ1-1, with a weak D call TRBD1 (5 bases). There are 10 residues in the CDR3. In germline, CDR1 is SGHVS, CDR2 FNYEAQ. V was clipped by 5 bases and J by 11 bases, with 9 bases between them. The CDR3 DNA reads TGTGCCAGCAGCACAGGACCGGCTTTCTTT. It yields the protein CASSTGPAFF. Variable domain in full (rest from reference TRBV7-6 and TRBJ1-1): GAGVSQSPRYKVTKRGQDVALRCDPISGHVSLYWYRQALGQGPEFLTYFNYEAQQDKSGLPNDRFSAERPEGSISTLTIQRTEQRDSAMYRCASSTGPAFFGQGTRLTVV.

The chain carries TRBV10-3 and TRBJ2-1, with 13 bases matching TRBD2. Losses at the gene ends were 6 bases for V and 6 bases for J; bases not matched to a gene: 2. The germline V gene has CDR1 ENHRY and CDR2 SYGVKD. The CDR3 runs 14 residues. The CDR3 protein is CAISRTSGGNEQFF. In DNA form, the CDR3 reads TGTGCCATCAGCCGGACTAGCGGGGGCAATGAGCAGTTCTTC.

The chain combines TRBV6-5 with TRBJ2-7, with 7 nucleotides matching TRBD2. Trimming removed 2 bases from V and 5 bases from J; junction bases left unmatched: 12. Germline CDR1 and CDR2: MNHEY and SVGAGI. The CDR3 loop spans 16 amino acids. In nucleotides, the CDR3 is TGTGCCAGCAGTTACGAAAGGGCTAGCGGTAACGACGAGCAGTACTTC. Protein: CASSYERASGNDEQYF.

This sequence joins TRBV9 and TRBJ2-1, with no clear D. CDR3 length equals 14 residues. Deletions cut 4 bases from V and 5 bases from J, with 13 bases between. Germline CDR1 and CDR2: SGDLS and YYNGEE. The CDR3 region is CASSLSGANNEQFF. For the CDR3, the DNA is TGTGCCAGCAGCCTCTCCGGCGCCAACAATGAGCAGTTCTTC.

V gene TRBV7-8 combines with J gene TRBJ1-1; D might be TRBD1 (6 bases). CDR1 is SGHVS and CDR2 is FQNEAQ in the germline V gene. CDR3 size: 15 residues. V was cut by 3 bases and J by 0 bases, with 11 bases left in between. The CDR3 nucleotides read TGTGCCAGCAGCTTCCCGGGACAACTGAACACTGAAGCTTTCTTT. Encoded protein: CASSFPGQLNTEAFF.

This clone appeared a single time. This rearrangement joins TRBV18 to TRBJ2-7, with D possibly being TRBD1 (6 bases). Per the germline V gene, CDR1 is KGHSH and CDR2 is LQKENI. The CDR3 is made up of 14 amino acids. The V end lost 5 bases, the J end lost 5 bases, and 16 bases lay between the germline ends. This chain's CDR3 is CASSTSTGSDEQYF. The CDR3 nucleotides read TGTGCCAGCTCAACCTCGACAGGTAGCGACGAGCAGTACTTC.

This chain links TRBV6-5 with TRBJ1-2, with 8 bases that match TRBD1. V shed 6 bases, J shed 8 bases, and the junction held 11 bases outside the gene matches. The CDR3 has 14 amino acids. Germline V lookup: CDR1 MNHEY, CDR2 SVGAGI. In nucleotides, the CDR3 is TGTGCCAGCAGGTATCAGGGGGCGCTAAAAGGCTACACCTTC. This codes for CASRYQGALKGYTF.

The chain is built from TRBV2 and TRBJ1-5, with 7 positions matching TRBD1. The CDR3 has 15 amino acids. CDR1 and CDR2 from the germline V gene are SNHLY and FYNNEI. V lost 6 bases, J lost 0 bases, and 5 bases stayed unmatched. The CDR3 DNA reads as TGTGCCAGCAGGGGACAGACTTATAGCAATCAGCCCCAGCATTTT. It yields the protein CASRGQTYSNQPQHF. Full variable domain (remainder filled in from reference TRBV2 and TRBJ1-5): EPEVTQTPSHQVTQMGQEVILRCVPISNHLYFYWYRQILGQKVEFLVSFYNNEISEKSEIFDDQFSVERPDGSNFTLKIRSTKLEDSAMYFCASRGQTYSNQPQHFGDGTRLSIL.

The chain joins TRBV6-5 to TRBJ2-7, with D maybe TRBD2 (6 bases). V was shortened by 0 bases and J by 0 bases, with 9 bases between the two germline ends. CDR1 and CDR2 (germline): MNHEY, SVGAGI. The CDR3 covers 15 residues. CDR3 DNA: TGTGCCAGCAGTTACTCGGGAGGCCCCTCCTACGAGCAGTACTTC. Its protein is CASSYSGGPSYEQYF.